One sample yielded the 19 T cell receptor beta chains listed below, sequenced in a study of blood T cell repertoires in COVID-19. Data came from immunoSEQ multiplex PCR; TCRdb stores just in-frame clones and leaves some out. Here the sample spans over 350,000 clones, around 86% being singletons. Sequencing was done on a sample of peripheral blood. Source of these receptors: a woman in her thirties with active or convalescent COVID-19.

This clone was counted a few times. The chain couples TRBV15 to TRBJ1-1; unclear D gene. CDR3 length: 13 residues. Trimming pared 6 bases from V and 1 base from J, leaving 9 bases between. Germline V gene lookup returns CDR1 LNHNV and CDR2 YYDKDF (reference sequence). In DNA, the CDR3 is TGTGCCACCAGAGCAACAGAGAACACTGAAGCTTTCTTT. Translation gives CATRATENTEAFF. Drawing the rest from reference TRBV15 and TRBJ1-1, the complete variable domain is DAMVIQNPRYQVTQFGKPVTLSCSQTLNHNVMYWYQQKSSQAPKLLFHYYDKDFNNEADTPDNFQSRRPNTSFCFLDIRSPGLGDTAMYLCATRATENTEAFFGQGTRLTVV.

This clone was observed a few times. This rearrangement joins TRBV18 to TRBJ1-1, with D hard to call. Trimming removed 0 bases from V and 0 bases from J, with 14 bases in between. The germline V gene has CDR1 KGHSH and CDR2 LQKENI. This CDR3 is 17 amino acids long. In DNA form, the CDR3 reads TGTGCCAGCTCACCACCGAGCGGCCACCTGTTGAACACTGAAGCTTTCTTT. Its protein is CASSPPSGHLLNTEAFF.

J is TRBJ1-5 and V is TRBV6-5, with 8 bases lining up with TRBD1. V shed 6 bases, J shed 9 bases, and the junction held 13 bases outside the gene matches. This CDR3 has 15 residues. Per germline, CDR1 MNHEY and CDR2 SVGAGI. The CDR3 reads CASRATGGGLGPQHF. The CDR3 DNA reads as TGTGCCAGCAGAGCTACAGGGGGAGGGCTGGGGCCCCAGCATTTT.

The genes are TRBV4-1 and TRBJ1-1; 7 bases are a match to TRBD1. The germline V gene has CDR1 MGHRA and CDR2 YSYEKL. CDR3 size: 13 residues. J gave up 1 base and V 5 bases, and 1 base lay outside the gene matches. The CDR3 sequence is CASSTGANTEAFF. CDR3 coding DNA: TGCGCCAGCAGCACAGGGGCGAACACTGAAGCTTTCTTT.

The J gene is TRBJ2-5, the V gene TRBV28, with D perhaps matching TRBD2 (5 bases). The CDR3 covers 15 residues. V gave up 4 bases and J gave up 5 bases, with 17 bases separating them. CDR1 and CDR2 (germline): MDHEN, SYDVKM. The DNA of the CDR3 is TGTGCCAGCAGTTCCCCTTGGAAGGGAGTGGAGACCCAGTACTTC. Its protein product is CASSSPWKGVETQYF.

The CDR3 here is CASSSSRAGTGYETQYF. The CDR3, as DNA: TGTGCCAGCAGCTCGTCCCGTGCCGGGACAGGCTATGAGACCCAGTACTTC. This chain uses TRBV11-2 with TRBJ2-5, with 8 bases lining up with TRBD1. J gave up 5 bases and V 4 bases, and 15 bases lay outside the gene matches. This CDR3 spans 17 amino acids. The germline gives CDR1 SGHAT, CDR2 FQNNGV.

This sequence joins TRBV10-1 and TRBJ2-7; 8 nucleotides align to TRBD1. The CDR3 contains 14 residues. Per the germline V gene, CDR1 is WNHNN and CDR2 is SYGVQD (reference sequence). The J segment lost 5 bases and the V segment lost 7 bases, leaving 10 bases of the junction unmatched. The CDR3 nucleotides are TGCGCCAGCAACCAGACAGGGGCCGATAACGAGCAGTACTTC. Protein product: CASNQTGADNEQYF.

CDR3 residues: CASSLSGRAYEQYF. In nucleotides, the CDR3 is TGTGCCAGCAGCTTAAGCGGGAGGGCCTACGAGCAGTACTTC. The chain uses TRBV13 and TRBJ2-7, with TRBD2 identical over 10 bases. Germline V gene data show CDR1 as PRHDT and CDR2 as FYEKMQ (reference sequence). V was pared by 2 bases and J by 2 bases, with 0 bases of the junction left unmatched. The CDR3 covers 14 residues.

This chain uses TRBV4-1 with TRBJ1-6; TRBD1 matches at 8 bases. After removal of 1 base from V and 8 bases from J, the junction contained 4 bases not matched to a gene. Germline CDR1 is MGHRA and CDR2 is YSYEKL. The CDR3 has 15 residues. The CDR3 sequence: CASSQADRGDSPLHF. CDR3 nucleotide sequence: TGCGCCAGCAGCCAAGCCGACAGGGGAGATTCACCCCTCCACTTT.

V gene TRBV3-1 (or the pseudogene TRBV3-2) combines with J gene TRBJ1-6, with D maybe TRBD1 (6 bases). This CDR3 is 16 amino acids long. Trimming pared 4 bases from V and 8 bases from J, leaving 18 bases between. Germline lookup yields CDR1 LGHDT and CDR2 YNNKEL (reference sequence). The CDR3 sequence is CASSLNSDRIDSPLHF. CDR3 bases: TGTGCCAGCAGCCTAAACTCCGACAGGATCGATTCACCCCTCCACTTT.

The rearrangement links TRBV6-6 to TRBJ1-3; 9 positions match TRBD1. V dropped 5 bases and J dropped 16; count of bases not matched to a gene: 12. Per the germline V gene, CDR1 is MNHNY and CDR2 is SVGAGI (reference sequence). The CDR3 consists of 13 residues. The chain's CDR3 is CASSRDTGGANYF. The CDR3 DNA follows: TGTGCCAGCAGTAGGGACACAGGGGGCGCAAATTATTTT.

This chain uses TRBV6-5 with TRBJ2-3; 10 bases match TRBD1. Trimming at V came to 3 bases and at J to 4 bases, leaving 7 bases not matched to a gene. Germline CDR1 is MNHEY and CDR2 is SVGAGI. The CDR3 has 16 amino acids. This chain's CDR3 is CASSYSTGGIADTQYF. CDR3 DNA: TGTGCCAGCAGTTATTCGACAGGGGGCATCGCAGATACGCAGTATTTT.

The chain links TRBV4-2 to TRBJ2-1, with 8 bases identical to TRBD1. With 2 bases clipped from V and 8 bases from J, the junction kept 8 bases outside the gene matches. Germline V gene data show CDR1 as LGHNA and CDR2 as YNFKEQ. CDR3 length: 15 amino acids. This CDR3 is CASSQHPDRGDEQFF. In DNA form, the CDR3 reads TGTGCCAGCAGCCAACACCCCGACAGGGGAGATGAGCAGTTCTTC.

This chain links TRBV3-1 (or the pseudogene TRBV3-2) with TRBJ2-2; 7 bases fit TRBD2. The V and J ends lost 8 bases and 7 bases, in that order; junction bases with no gene match: 7. CDR1 LGHDT and CDR2 YNNKEL come from the germline V gene (reference sequence). CDR3 length: 13 residues. CDR3 protein: CASSGREGGELFF. The CDR3 DNA reads as TGTGCCAGCTCTGGCAGGGAGGGCGGGGAGCTGTTTTTT.

In DNA form, the CDR3 reads TGTGCCAGCTCCGCGGGGCCCACCGGGGAGCTGTTTTTT. It translates to CASSAGPTGELFF. The rearrangement links TRBV7-9 to TRBJ2-2, with D possibly being TRBD2 (6 bases). This CDR3 has 13 residues. Trimming shortened V by 8 bases and J by 4 bases, and 11 bases separated the two germline ends. Germline loops: CDR1 SEHNR, CDR2 FQNEAQ (reference sequence).

V and J are TRBV19 and TRBJ1-1; 10 bases align to TRBD1. V was clipped by 4 bases and J by 1 base; unmatched bases: 9. Germline assignment: CDR1 LNHDA and CDR2 SQIVND (reference sequence). The CDR3 covers 17 residues. The CDR3 DNA sequence: TGTGCCAGTAGTAGCCGGGACAGGGGTTCGAGGAACACTGAAGCTTTCTTT. Translation gives CASSSRDRGSRNTEAFF.

V and J are TRBV11-2 and TRBJ2-7, with D perhaps matching TRBD2 (6 bases). Trimming removed 5 bases at V and 7 bases at J, with 15 bases between. The germline V gene encodes CDR1 SGHAT and CDR2 FQNNGV. The CDR3 length is 13 residues. CDR3 DNA sequence: TGTGCCAGCAGCCCGGCTGGCGCGGGGGAGCAGTACTTC. It specifies CASSPAGAGEQYF.

V usage is TRBV6-5 and J usage is TRBJ1-1, with 7 bases matching TRBD1. J lost 6 bases, V lost 2 bases, and 12 bases had no gene match. Looked up from germline, CDR1 is MNHEY and CDR2 is SVGAGI. The CDR3 runs to 16 residues. The CDR3 protein is CASSYATSDRSAEAFF. The DNA of the CDR3 is TGTGCCAGCAGTTACGCCACCTCGGACAGGAGCGCTGAAGCTTTCTTT.

J is TRBJ2-5 and V is TRBV3-1 (or the pseudogene TRBV3-2); 7 bases align to TRBD2. CDR3 length: 17 residues. The V gene end was trimmed by 0 bases and the J gene end by 4 bases; junction bases not matched to a gene: 11. The germline CDR1 and CDR2 sequences are LGHDT and YNNKEL (reference sequence). The CDR3 spells CASSQDGGGVIGETQYF. In DNA form, the CDR3 reads TGTGCCAGCAGCCAAGATGGTGGGGGGGTCATTGGAGAGACCCAGTACTTC.